This T cell receptor (beta chain) was profiled in a study of blood T cell repertoires in COVID-19. Study background: Acute-phase and convalescent COVID-19 samples originated in the United States, Italy and Spain. From T cells, B-cell-depleted T cells, or PBMCs came the material, which was cDNA or gDNA.

The germline gives CDR1 MDHEN, CDR2 SYDVKM. The V gene end was trimmed by 5 bases and the J gene end by 7 bases; junction bases not matched to a gene: 17. The CDR3 is 19 amino acids. Source study methods: Researchers report that nucleated cell counts were estimated from reference gene primer amplification. The assay was immunoSEQ multiplex PCR, and TCRdb's table has in-frame clones only and misses some. The V and J calls and the clone size are those of that table, but D and trimming were determined from the DNA. The sample consists of about 78,000 clones, about 89% of them appearing once. The sequence was collected from a man aged 45-65 years with active or convalescent COVID-19. Sequenced material: peripheral blood. The chain links TRBV28 to TRBJ2-1; 13 nucleotides line up with TRBD2. The chain's CDR3 is CASSPPIGTSGGAGNEQFF. DNA of the CDR3: TGTGCCAGCAGTCCGCCGATCGGTACTAGCGGGGGGGCGGGGAATGAGCAGTTCTTC.